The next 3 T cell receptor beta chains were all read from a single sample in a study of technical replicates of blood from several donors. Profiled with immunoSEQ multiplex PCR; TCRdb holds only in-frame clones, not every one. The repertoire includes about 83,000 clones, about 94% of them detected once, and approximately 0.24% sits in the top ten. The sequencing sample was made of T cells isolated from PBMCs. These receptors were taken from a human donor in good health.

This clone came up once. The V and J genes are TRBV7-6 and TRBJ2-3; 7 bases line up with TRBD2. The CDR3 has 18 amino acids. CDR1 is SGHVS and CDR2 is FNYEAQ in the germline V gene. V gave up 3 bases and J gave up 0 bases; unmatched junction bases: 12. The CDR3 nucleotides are TGTGCCAGCAGCTTGAAAGAGCGGCGGGAGAGGAGCACAGATACGCAGTATTTT. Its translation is CASSLKERRERSTDTQYF.

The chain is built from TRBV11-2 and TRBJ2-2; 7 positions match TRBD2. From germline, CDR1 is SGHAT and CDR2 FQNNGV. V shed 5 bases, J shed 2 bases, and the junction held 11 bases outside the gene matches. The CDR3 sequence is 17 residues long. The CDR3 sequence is CASSPRWSGANTGELFF. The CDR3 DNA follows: TGTGCCAGCAGCCCCCGGTGGAGCGGGGCTAACACCGGGGAGCTGTTTTTT.

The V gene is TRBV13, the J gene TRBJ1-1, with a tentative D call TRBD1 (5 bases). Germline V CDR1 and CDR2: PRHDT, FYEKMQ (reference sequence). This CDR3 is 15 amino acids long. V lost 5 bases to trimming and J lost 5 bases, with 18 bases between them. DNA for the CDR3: TGTGCCAGCAGCGGGAGCGGCTGGGGGAGGACTGAAGCTTTCTTT. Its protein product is CASSGSGWGRTEAFF.